These 10 T cell receptor beta chains came from one sample sequenced in a study of blood T cell repertoires in COVID-19. Assay used: immunoSEQ multiplex PCR; TCRdb lists only in-frame clones, some missing. The repertoire holds about 270,000 clones, with 81% as singletons. The sample consisted of peripheral blood. The receptors shown here come from a woman aged 55-69 years with active or convalescent COVID-19.

The V and J genes are TRBV4-3 and TRBJ2-1, with TRBD2 matching 13 bases. The J segment lost 8 bases and the V segment lost 1 base, leaving 11 bases of the junction unmatched. CDR3 length: 18 amino acids. Germline loops: CDR1 LGHNA, CDR2 YSLEER. CDR3 residues: CASSQGLAGGKGSDEQFF. CDR3 sequence (DNA): TGCGCCAGCAGCCAAGGACTAGCGGGGGGCAAGGGCTCGGATGAGCAGTTCTTC.

This clone came up a few times. This chain joins TRBV19 and TRBJ2-7; the match to TRBD1 covers 9 bases. Per germline, CDR1 LNHDA and CDR2 SQIVND (reference sequence). This CDR3 contains 16 residues. V dropped 6 bases and J dropped 2; count of bases not matched to a gene: 11. Here the CDR3 reads CASRARIRDRAYEQYF. As DNA, the CDR3 is TGTGCCAGTAGGGCAAGGATCCGGGACAGGGCCTACGAGCAGTACTTC.

As to this clone: The junction shows a germline mismatch at one end, possibly a read error. This chain connects TRBV28 to TRBJ2-2, with 8 bases matching TRBD2. CDR1 is MDHEN, CDR2 SYDVKM, per germline. CDR3 length: 16 amino acids. In DNA, the CDR3 is TGTGCCAGCAGTCTCCGGGGGGGCCGGAACACCGGGGAGCCGTTTTTT. Its protein is CASSLRGGRNTGEPFF.

This chain joins TRBV5-1 and TRBJ1-2; D perhaps matches TRBD1 (6 bases). Trimming removed 4 bases from V and 8 bases from J, with 18 bases in between. CDR3 length: 14 amino acids. The germline CDR1 and CDR2 sequences are SGHRS and YFSETQ. In DNA form, the CDR3 reads TGCGCCAGCAGCCAAGGTAACAGGGTCGGCGGCTACACCTTC. Residues: CASSQGNRVGGYTF.

The CDR3 loop is CASSLDLAARRDNYTF. CDR3 coding DNA: TGTGCCAGCAGCTTAGATCTAGCAGCAAGAAGGGATAACTACACCTTC. The V and J genes are TRBV11-3 and TRBJ1-2; D uncertain. Trimming took off 0 bases at V and 10 bases at J, with 21 bases between the two ends. Germline assignment: CDR1 SGHNT and CDR2 YENEEA. The CDR3 extends over 16 amino acids.

The V call is TRBV5-1, the J call TRBJ2-7; the D gene is possibly TRBD1 (5 bases). Trimming pared 3 bases from V and 2 bases from J, leaving 15 bases between. The CDR3 totals 15 residues. Germline-derived CDR1 and CDR2 are SGHRS and YFSETQ. The chain's CDR3 is CASSWWAGQTYEQYF. The CDR3 DNA reads as TGCGCCAGCAGCTGGTGGGCAGGGCAGACCTACGAGCAGTACTTC.

The chain is built from TRBV10-3 and TRBJ2-5; D may be TRBD1 (6 bases). V lost 3 bases to trimming and J lost 2 bases, with 19 bases between them. This CDR3 contains 17 residues. Looked up from germline, CDR1 is ENHRY and CDR2 is SYGVKD. DNA for the CDR3: TGTGCCATCAGTGATTTTGGGCCGGGACACGCACAAGAGACCCAGTACTTC. Amino acid sequence: CAISDFGPGHAQETQYF.

V gene TRBV6-5 combines with J gene TRBJ1-2, with a possible D match to TRBD1 (5 bases). The V gene lost 8 bases and the J gene lost 6 bases, with 16 bases spanning the gap. Germline values: CDR1 MNHEY, CDR2 SVGAGI. This CDR3 is 13 amino acids long. The CDR3 protein is CASFKAQGNGYTF. In DNA form, the CDR3 reads TGTGCCAGCTTCAAGGCCCAGGGAAATGGCTACACCTTC.

V and J are TRBV19 and TRBJ2-3; TRBD2 matches at 12 bases. Germline V gives CDR1 LNHDA, CDR2 SQIVND (reference sequence). J lost 5 bases, V lost 5 bases, and 8 bases had no gene match. This CDR3 spans 16 amino acids. The CDR3 DNA follows: TGTGCCAGTAGTGCCCGACTAGCGGGGGCTGGAGATACGCAGTATTTT. It encodes CASSARLAGAGDTQYF.

The chain recombines TRBV12-5 with TRBJ2-3, with TRBD2 identical over 8 bases. Trimming at V came to 1 base and at J to 6 bases, leaving 0 bases not matched to a gene. Germline V gene sequence: CDR1 LGHNT, CDR2 FRNRAP. This CDR3 region has 13 residues. DNA for the CDR3: TGTGCTAGTGGTTTGGGCGGGGGGGATACGCAGTATTTT. This codes for CASGLGGGDTQYF.